Below, 16 T cell receptor beta chains from the same sample are listed, as sequenced in a study of siplizumab effects on memory and regulatory T cells (dated by TCRdb to about 2019). The library came from the immunoSEQ multiplex PCR assay. The immuneACCESS repertoire file appears here via TCRdb, limited to in-frame rearrangements. These files lack a portion of the clones; in checked studies, under half of the deficit traces to unresolved V genes, and the cause of the others is not known. This sample lists about 100,000 clones; 75% to 95% were detected once. Of the sample, roughly 0.15% falls within the top ten clones. Sequencing was performed on CD4+ T cells sorted from blood. These receptors were taken from a human donor in good health.

The chain uses TRBV6-1 and TRBJ1-1, with D perhaps matching TRBD1 (5 bases). V was pared by 6 bases and J by 7 bases, with 21 bases between. The germline V gene encodes CDR1 MNHNS and CDR2 SASEGT. There are 15 residues in the CDR3. The CDR3 nucleotides are TGTGCCAGCAGACGCCGGGACCGGGAGGGTAGTGAAGCTTTCTTT. Amino acid sequence: CASRRRDREGSEAFF.

V gene TRBV19 combines with J gene TRBJ1-2; tentatively, D is TRBD1 (6 bases). This CDR3 has 14 amino acids. V was trimmed by 6 bases and J by 2 bases, leaving 13 bases between them. Germline CDR1 reads LNHDA; CDR2 reads SQIVND (reference sequence). CDR3 loop: CASRVTGQNYGYTF. The DNA for the CDR3 is TGTGCCAGTAGGGTGACAGGCCAAAACTATGGCTACACCTTC.

V and J are TRBV5-1 and TRBJ2-3, with D possibly being TRBD2 (7 bases). This CDR3 has 14 amino acids. The germline gives CDR1 SGHRS, CDR2 YFSETQ. Deletions cut 4 bases from V and 2 bases from J, with 11 bases between. The CDR3 protein is CASSGGGATDTQYF. In DNA, the CDR3 is TGCGCCAGCAGCGGAGGGGGGGCCACAGATACGCAGTATTTT.

The gene calls are TRBV28 and TRBJ1-6; maybe TRBD1 (5 bases). Looked up from germline, CDR1 is MDHEN and CDR2 is SYDVKM. Trimming took 6 bases from V and 5 from J, leaving 11 bases between them. There are 14 residues in the CDR3. The CDR3 region has the DNA TGTGCCAGCAGGAGGGGACCTGATAATTCACCCCTCCACTTT. Translation gives CASRRGPDNSPLHF.

The V gene is TRBV6-6, the J gene TRBJ2-1; D remains ambiguous. Germline-derived CDR1 and CDR2 are MNHNY and SVGAGI (reference sequence). CDR3 length: 11 residues. Trimming took off 6 bases at V and 8 bases at J, with 8 bases between the two ends. The CDR3 spells CASRLLDEQFF. In DNA form, the CDR3 reads TGTGCCAGCAGACTCCTGGATGAGCAGTTCTTC.

The rearrangement links TRBV14 to TRBJ1-6; TRBD1 matches at 7 bases. Germline V gene lookup returns CDR1 SGHDN and CDR2 FVKESK. This CDR3 is built from 15 residues. Unmatched junction bases numbered 8, after V lost 3 bases and J lost 9 bases. CDR3 sequence (DNA): TGTGCCAGCAGCCAGAGGGGGCTAGGGAGTTCACCCCTCCACTTT. Its translation is CASSQRGLGSSPLHF.

This clone was counted only a few times. The chain employs TRBV5-1 and TRBJ1-1, with D hard to call. Germline V gives CDR1 SGHRS, CDR2 YFSETQ. Trimming stripped 3 bases from V and 6 bases from J, with 12 bases between. The CDR3 contains 13 residues. The CDR3 nucleotides read TGCGCCAGCAGCTGGGGAGTTCAGGCTGAAGCTTTCTTT. Translated, it gives CASSWGVQAEAFF.

The chain employs TRBV10-3 and TRBJ1-3, with D unresolved. The CDR3 is 12 amino acids. The ends were cut back, 4 bases at V and 4 bases at J, with 5 bases in the middle. Germline values: CDR1 ENHRY, CDR2 SYGVKD. The CDR3 DNA sequence: TGTGCCATCAGTGCTGGGGGAAACACCATATATTTT. Translating it yields CAISAGGNTIYF.

V is TRBV11-2 and J is TRBJ2-3, with D possibly called TRBD1 or TRBD2 (6 bases each). Germline CDR1 SGHAT, CDR2 FQNNGV. This CDR3 is built from 17 residues. V gave up 2 bases and J gave up 2 bases, with 17 bases separating them. Here the CDR3 reads CASSLRTTGWDTDTQYF. The CDR3 nucleotides are TGTGCCAGCAGCTTACGGACTACAGGGTGGGACACAGATACGCAGTATTTT.

This sequence joins TRBV11-2 and TRBJ2-5; the match to TRBD2 covers 10 bases. Per germline, CDR1 SGHAT and CDR2 FQNNGV. The junction had 8 bases not matched to a gene; V was cut back by 5 bases and J by 5 bases. The length of the CDR3 is 15 residues. CDR3 DNA: TGTGCCAGCAGCCTGGTAGCGGGGGGATGGGAGACCCAGTACTTC. Protein: CASSLVAGGWETQYF.

The genes are TRBV6-1 and TRBJ1-5; D is unresolved. This CDR3 contains 15 residues. The germline V and J ends were trimmed by 7 bases and 3 bases, with 16 bases remaining between them. The germline gives CDR1 MNHNS, CDR2 SASEGT. Here the CDR3 reads CASNPTANFNQPQHF. The CDR3 DNA reads as TGTGCCAGCAACCCTACGGCAAATTTCAATCAGCCCCAGCATTTT.

The gene calls are TRBV21-1 and TRBJ2-3; the DNA was not compared with TRBD2, the D call given in the table. TRBV21-1 is a pseudogene segment. The CDR3 runs to 21 residues. The CDR3 nucleotides are TGTGCCAGCAGCAAAGCCCCCTTGGGGCTAGCGGGGGGTCCGAGCACAGATACGCAGTATTTT. This gives the protein CASSKAPLGLAGGPSTDTQYF.

The CDR3 DNA sequence: TGTGCCATCACCCCTAGCGGGGGTCTAGGGGAGACCCAGTACTTC. It yields the protein CAITPSGGLGETQYF. The gene calls are TRBV10-3 and TRBJ2-5; 10 bases are a match to TRBD2. V lost 7 bases, J lost 5 bases, and 10 bases stayed unmatched. The CDR3 extends over 15 amino acids. Germline V gives CDR1 ENHRY, CDR2 SYGVKD.

This sequence joins TRBV19 and TRBJ1-5; the D gene is possibly TRBD1 (5 bases). Germline V CDR1 and CDR2: LNHDA, SQIVND (reference sequence). Deletions cut 4 bases from V and 3 bases from J, with 7 bases between. This CDR3 has 13 amino acids. The CDR3 protein is CASSRDYNQPQHF. The CDR3, as DNA: TGTGCCAGTAGTAGGGACTACAATCAGCCCCAGCATTTT.

The CDR3 region is CASSLAPVNEKLFF. DNA for the CDR3: TGTGCCAGCAGCTTGGCCCCGGTAAATGAAAAACTGTTTTTT. The chain couples TRBV5-6 to TRBJ1-4; no clear D. Trimming left V 0 bases short and J 5 bases short, with 8 bases between. Germline V gene lookup returns CDR1 SGHDT and CDR2 YYEEEE. CDR3 length: 14 amino acids. The full variable domain, in which reference TRBV5-6 and TRBJ1-4 provide the parts outside the CDR3, is DAGVTQSPTHLIKTRGQQVTLRCSPKSGHDTVSWYQQALGQGPQFIFQYYEEEERQRGNFPDRFSGHQFPNYSSELNVNALLLGDSALYLCASSLAPVNEKLFFGSGTQLSVL.

J is TRBJ2-3 and V is TRBV7-2, with 10 bases that match TRBD2. This CDR3 spans 17 amino acids. The germline V gene has CDR1 SGHTA and CDR2 FQGNSA. After removal of 1 base from V and 2 bases from J, the junction contained 6 bases not matched to a gene. The CDR3 protein is CASSLVSSGGPTDTQYF. In nucleotides, the CDR3 is TGTGCCAGCAGCTTAGTCTCTAGCGGGGGACCCACAGATACGCAGTATTTT.